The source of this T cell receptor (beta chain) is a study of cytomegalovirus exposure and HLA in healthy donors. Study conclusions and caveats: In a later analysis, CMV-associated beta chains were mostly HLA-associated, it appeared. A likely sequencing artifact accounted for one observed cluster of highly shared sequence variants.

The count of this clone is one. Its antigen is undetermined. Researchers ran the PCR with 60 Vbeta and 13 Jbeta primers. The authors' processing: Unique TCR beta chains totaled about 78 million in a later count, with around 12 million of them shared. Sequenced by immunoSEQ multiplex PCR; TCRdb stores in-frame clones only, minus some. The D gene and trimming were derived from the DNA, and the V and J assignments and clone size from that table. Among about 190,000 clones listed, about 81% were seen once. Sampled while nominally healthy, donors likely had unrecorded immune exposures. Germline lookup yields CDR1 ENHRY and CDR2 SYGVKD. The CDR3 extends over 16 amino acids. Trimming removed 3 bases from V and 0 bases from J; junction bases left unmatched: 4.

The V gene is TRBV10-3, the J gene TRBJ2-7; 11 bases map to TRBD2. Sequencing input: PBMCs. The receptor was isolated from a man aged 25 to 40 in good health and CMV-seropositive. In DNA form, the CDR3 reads TGTGCCATCAGTGACTCTAGCGGGAGGAGCTCCTACGAGCAGTACTTC. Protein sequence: CAISDSSGRSSYEQYF.